The rows below give T cell receptor beta chains drawn from one sample of a study of vaccination and CD4 T cells after COVID-19. Their antigen targets remain unknown. TCRdb processed the PCR reads anew with MiXCR; each CDR3 protein has one entry. This sample yields 1,300 to 1,500 distinct CDR3 sequences, of which 45% to 50% are seen a single time; about 80% belongs to the top ten. The sequenced sample was CD4+ T cells from blood, cultured in vitro. These receptors came from a human donor in good health. Each CDR3 is given without its conserved first and last residue.

J gene,CDR3 length,V gene,CDR3 protein
TRBJ2-1,18,TRBV19,ASAEHTSAWGRALYNEQF
TRBJ1-1,12,TRBV7-2,ASSTGGMNTEAF
TRBJ2-1,19,TRBV15,ATSSGPGLAGPKTTYNEQF
TRBJ1-5,12,TRBV9,ASSALDRGQPQH
TRBJ1-1,11,TRBV20-1,SARHGMNTEAF
TRBJ2-3,14,TRBV6-5,ASSYSGRRSTDTQY
TRBJ1-1,14,TRBV5-1,ASSLAEFMQNTEAF
TRBJ1-1,13,TRBV19,ASSIVSGAYTEAF
TRBJ2-7,15,TRBV19,ASSIIWGRQKRHEQY
TRBJ1-1,11,TRBV20-1,SAALGGNTEAF
TRBJ2-7,13,TRBV6-2/TRBV6-3,ASRPSGGATYEQY
TRBJ2-3,11,TRBV21-1,ASKSGGADTQY
TRBJ2-3,13,TRBV5-4,ASSLTSGSTDTQY
TRBJ1-4,10,TRBV20-1,SAHDSNEKLF
TRBJ1-2,12,TRBV5-1,ASSLGQGDWGYT
TRBJ1-2,12,TRBV20-1,SAALVGGDYGYT
TRBJ2-3,15,TRBV15,ATSREPPGLAGDTQY
TRBJ1-3,14,TRBV21-1,ASSKEDPKQGNTIY
TRBJ1-1,13,TRBV21-1,ASSPKVEGSTEAF
TRBJ2-7,14,TRBV7-2,ASRPTSGGGSYEQY
TRBJ1-4,12,TRBV6-1,ASKQGAANEKLF
TRBJ1-5,14,TRBV20-1,SAGRLGTVLNQPQH
TRBJ2-7,13,TRBV20-1,SARVSSGSSDEQY
TRBJ1-2,10,TRBV6-5,ASSWTDYGYT
TRBJ1-2,12,TRBV19,ASSMGQAGYGYT
TRBJ2-1,10,TRBV20-1,SAPDSGYEQF
TRBJ1-5,15,TRBV21-1,ASRGGGESFSNQPQH
TRBJ1-5,13,TRBV6-5,ASSYWGHRPGPQH
TRBJ2-7,12,TRBV2,ASGSGTWDYEQY
TRBJ2-7,14,TRBV7-3,ASSLVGTGSLYEQY
TRBJ1-1,13,TRBV28,ASSLEQAVNTEAF
TRBJ1-5,13,TRBV6-1,ASRATPTGIQPQH
TRBJ2-7,12,TRBV2,ASSEWAGDNEQY
TRBJ1-2,14,TRBV24-1,ATSDHTGALGDGYT
TRBJ1-5,10,TRBV12-3/TRBV12-4,ASSLRDRPQH
TRBJ1-4,13,TRBV18,ASSPQGQGNEKLF
TRBJ1-5,12,TRBV19,ASRGSGAGQPQH
TRBJ1-2,10,TRBV6-1,ASRVVGTSAY
TRBJ2-6,16,TRBV20-1,SARAPPGAPSGANVLT
TRBJ1-2,14,TRBV7-3,ASSAGWTGSNYGYT
TRBJ2-1,11,TRBV24-1,ATSDSVYNEQF
TRBJ2-5,13,TRBV6-1,ASSASGGPGETQY